This T cell receptor (beta chain) was found in a study of cytomegalovirus exposure and HLA in healthy donors. PCR amplification relied on 60 Vbeta primers (plus 13 Jbeta primers). Clones were sequenced by immunoSEQ multiplex PCR, and TCRdb holds only the in-frame ones, with some missing. The sample has about 160,000 clones, 82% seen once. The ends were cut back, 4 bases at V and 7 bases at J, with 8 bases in the middle. The CDR3 spans 13 residues. Germline assignment: CDR1 ENHRY and CDR2 SYGVKD. Findings and caveats of the study: Other equally common chains were less clonally expanded than HLA-associated TCR beta chains, a later analysis showed. In an earlier analysis, about 87% or about 30%: the productive usage of most TCR beta V segments.

Turning to this clone: Its antigen remains unknown.

Each donor was nominally healthy when sampled (though unrecorded immune exposures were likely). The V gene is TRBV10-3, the J gene TRBJ1-6; weak D call: TRBD1 (6 bases). This TCR derives from a male donor in good health and CMV-seropositive. Source material: PBMCs. In DNA, the CDR3 is TGTGCCATCAGTGGACAGGCGAATTCACCCCTCCACTTT. Translation: CAISGQANSPLHF.